This entry is about one TCR beta chain. Its antigen is not known. FACS sorted CD4+ or CD8+ T cells into CD45RA+ naive and CD45RO+ memory. This entry belongs to a study of regulatory dendritic cells for organ transplantation. Assay used: immunoSEQ multiplex PCR; TCRdb lists only in-frame clones, some missing. The sample records approximately 35,000 clones, around nine tenths being singletons. The CDR3 loop spans 14 amino acids. CDR1 is SGDLS and CDR2 is YYNGEE in the germline V gene. V lost 0 bases and J 5 bases, leaving 9 bases between the germline ends. Study-wide findings and caveats: Memory CD8+ T cells were the most oligoclonal; naive cells were highly diverse. Memory CD8+ clonal expansion seemed more limited with regulatory than mature dendritic cells.

The clonotype originates from a human donor in good health. The chain joins TRBV9 to TRBJ2-1; D gene ambiguous. The specimen sequenced was naive CD4+ T cells from blood. Regarding subset: CD45RA+ naive T cells. The CDR3 DNA reads as TGTGCCAGCAGCGTAGCTACTCTTAACAATGAGCAGTTCTTC. Translation gives CASSVATLNNEQFF.